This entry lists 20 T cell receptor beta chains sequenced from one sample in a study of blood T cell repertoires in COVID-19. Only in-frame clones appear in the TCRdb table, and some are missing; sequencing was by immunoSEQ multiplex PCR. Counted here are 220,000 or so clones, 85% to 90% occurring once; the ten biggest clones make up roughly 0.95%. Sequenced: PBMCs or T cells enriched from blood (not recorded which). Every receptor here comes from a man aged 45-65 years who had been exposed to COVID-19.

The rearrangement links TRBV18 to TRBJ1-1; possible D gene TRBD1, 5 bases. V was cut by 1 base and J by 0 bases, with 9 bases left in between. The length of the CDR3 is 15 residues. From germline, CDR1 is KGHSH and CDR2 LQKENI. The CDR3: CASSPLGLLNTEAFF. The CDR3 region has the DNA TGTGCCAGCTCACCACTGGGACTGTTGAACACTGAAGCTTTCTTT.

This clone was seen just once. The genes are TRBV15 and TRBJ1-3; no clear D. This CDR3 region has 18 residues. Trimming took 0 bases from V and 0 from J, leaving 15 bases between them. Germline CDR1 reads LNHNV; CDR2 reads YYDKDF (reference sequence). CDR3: CATSRDYPPGSSGNTIYF. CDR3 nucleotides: TGTGCCACCAGCAGAGATTACCCCCCAGGATCCTCTGGAAACACCATATATTTT.

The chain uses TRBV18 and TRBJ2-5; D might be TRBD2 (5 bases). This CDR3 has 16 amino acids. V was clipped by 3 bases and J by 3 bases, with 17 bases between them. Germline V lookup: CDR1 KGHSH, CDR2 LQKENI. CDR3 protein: CASSPFALGSEETQYF. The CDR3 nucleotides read TGTGCCAGCTCACCTTTCGCCCTTGGGAGCGAAGAGACCCAGTACTTC.

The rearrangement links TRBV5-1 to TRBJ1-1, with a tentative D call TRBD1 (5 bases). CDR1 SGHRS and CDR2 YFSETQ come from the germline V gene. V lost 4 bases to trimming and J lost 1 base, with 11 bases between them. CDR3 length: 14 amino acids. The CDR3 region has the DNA TGCGCCAGCAGCATTCAGGGAGGGAACACTGAAGCTTTCTTT. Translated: CASSIQGGNTEAFF.

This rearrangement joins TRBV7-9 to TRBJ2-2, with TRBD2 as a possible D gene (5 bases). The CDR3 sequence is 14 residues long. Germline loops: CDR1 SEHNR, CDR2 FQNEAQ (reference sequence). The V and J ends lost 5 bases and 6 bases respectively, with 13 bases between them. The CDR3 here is CASSGYSEAGELFF. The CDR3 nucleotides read TGTGCCAGCAGCGGATACTCGGAGGCCGGGGAGCTGTTTTTT.

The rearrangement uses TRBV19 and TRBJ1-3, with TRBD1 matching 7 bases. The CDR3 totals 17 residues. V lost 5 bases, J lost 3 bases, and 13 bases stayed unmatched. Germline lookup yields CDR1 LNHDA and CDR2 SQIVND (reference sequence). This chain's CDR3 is CASSLRGRWVYGNTIYF. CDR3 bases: TGTGCCAGTAGTCTGAGGGGGCGCTGGGTATATGGAAACACCATATATTTT.

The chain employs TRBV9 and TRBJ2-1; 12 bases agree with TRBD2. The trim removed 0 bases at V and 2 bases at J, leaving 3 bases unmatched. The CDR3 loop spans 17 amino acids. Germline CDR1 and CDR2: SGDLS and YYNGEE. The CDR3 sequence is CASSVGTSGATYNEQFF. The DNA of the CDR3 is TGTGCCAGCAGCGTAGGGACTAGCGGGGCTACCTACAATGAGCAGTTCTTC.

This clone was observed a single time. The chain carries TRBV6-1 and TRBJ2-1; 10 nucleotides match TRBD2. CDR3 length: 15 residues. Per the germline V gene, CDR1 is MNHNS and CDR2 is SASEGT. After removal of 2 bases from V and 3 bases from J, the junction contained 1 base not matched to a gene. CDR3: CASSETSGNYNEQFF. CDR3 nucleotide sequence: TGTGCCAGCAGTGAAACTAGCGGGAACTACAATGAGCAGTTCTTC.

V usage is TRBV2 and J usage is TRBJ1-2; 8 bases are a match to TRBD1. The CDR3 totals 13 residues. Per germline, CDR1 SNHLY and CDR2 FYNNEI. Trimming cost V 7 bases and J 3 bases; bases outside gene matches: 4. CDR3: CASKDRADYGYTF. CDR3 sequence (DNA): TGTGCCAGCAAGGACAGGGCAGACTATGGCTACACCTTC.

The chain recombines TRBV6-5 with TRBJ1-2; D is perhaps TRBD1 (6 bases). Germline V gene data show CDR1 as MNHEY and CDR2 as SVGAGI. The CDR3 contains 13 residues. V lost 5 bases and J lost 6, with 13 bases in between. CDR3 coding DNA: TGTGCCAGCAGTCGACACAGGGTCGATGGCTACACCTTC. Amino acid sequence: CASSRHRVDGYTF.

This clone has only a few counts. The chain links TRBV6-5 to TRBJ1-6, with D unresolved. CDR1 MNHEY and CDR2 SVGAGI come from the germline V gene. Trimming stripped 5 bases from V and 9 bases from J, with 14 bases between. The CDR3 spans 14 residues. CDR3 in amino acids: CASSPNSGISPLHF. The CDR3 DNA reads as TGTGCCAGCAGTCCAAACTCGGGGATTTCACCCCTCCACTTT.

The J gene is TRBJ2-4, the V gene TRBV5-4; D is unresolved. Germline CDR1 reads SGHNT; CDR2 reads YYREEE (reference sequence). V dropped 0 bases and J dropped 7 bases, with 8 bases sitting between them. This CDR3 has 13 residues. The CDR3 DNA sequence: TGTGCCAGCAGCTTGGGACTTTTGAACATTCAGTACTTC. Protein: CASSLGLLNIQYF.

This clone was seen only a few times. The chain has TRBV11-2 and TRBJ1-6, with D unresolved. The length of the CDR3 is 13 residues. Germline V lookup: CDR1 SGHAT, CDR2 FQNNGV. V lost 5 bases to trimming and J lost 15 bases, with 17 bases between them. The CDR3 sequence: CASSPQVTFNLHF. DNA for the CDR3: TGTGCCAGCAGCCCGCAGGTCACTTTTAACCTCCACTTT.

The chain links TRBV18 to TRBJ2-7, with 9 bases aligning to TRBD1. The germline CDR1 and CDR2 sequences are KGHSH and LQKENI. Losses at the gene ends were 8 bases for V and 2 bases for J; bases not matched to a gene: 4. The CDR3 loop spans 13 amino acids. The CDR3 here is CASTGTGTYEQYF. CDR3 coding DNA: TGTGCCAGCACCGGGACAGGGACCTACGAGCAGTACTTC. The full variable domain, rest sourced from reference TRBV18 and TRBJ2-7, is NAGVMQNPRHLVRRRGQEARLRCSPMKGHSHVYWYRQLPEEGLKFMVYLQKENIIDESGMPKERFSAEFPKEGPSILRIQQVVRGDSAAYFCASTGTGTYEQYFGPGTRLTVT.

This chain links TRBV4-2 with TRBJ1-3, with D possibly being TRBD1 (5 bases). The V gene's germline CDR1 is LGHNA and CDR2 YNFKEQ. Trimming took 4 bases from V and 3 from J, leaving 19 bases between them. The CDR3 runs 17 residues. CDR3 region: CASSRNPGNKNGNTIYF. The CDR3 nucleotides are TGTGCCAGCAGCCGAAACCCAGGGAACAAGAATGGAAACACCATATATTTT.

CDR3 bases: TGTGCCAGCATTTCCGAGGGGGCGGTTCAGCCCCAGCATTTT. Translated, it gives CASISEGAVQPQHF. This sequence joins TRBV6-5 and TRBJ1-5; 7 bases agree with TRBD1. Germline V CDR1 and CDR2: MNHEY, SVGAGI. The CDR3 contains 14 residues. V trimming: 7 bases; J trimming: 6 bases; junction bases outside the gene matches: 9.

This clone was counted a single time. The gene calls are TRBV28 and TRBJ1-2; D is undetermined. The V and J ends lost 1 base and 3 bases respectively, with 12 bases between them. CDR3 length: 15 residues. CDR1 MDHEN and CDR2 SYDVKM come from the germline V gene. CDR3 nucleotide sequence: TGTGCCAGCAGTTTATCTTCAAGGAGCGACTATGGCTACACCTTC. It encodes CASSLSSRSDYGYTF.

The CDR3 bases are TGTGCCAGCAGCCAAGGGGCAACTAGCGGCGCATGGACAGATACGCAGTATTTT. It is translated as CASSQGATSGAWTDTQYF. This sequence joins TRBV3-1 (or the pseudogene TRBV3-2) and TRBJ2-3; 8 bases line up with TRBD2. Germline CDR1 reads LGHDT; CDR2 reads YNNKEL (reference sequence). This CDR3 region has 18 residues. V lost 1 base and J lost 3; bases outside the gene matches: 12.

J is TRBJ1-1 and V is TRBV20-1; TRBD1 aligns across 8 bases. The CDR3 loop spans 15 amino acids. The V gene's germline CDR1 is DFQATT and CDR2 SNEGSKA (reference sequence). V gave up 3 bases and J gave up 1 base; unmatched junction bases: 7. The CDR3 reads CSASSSGTGNTEAFF. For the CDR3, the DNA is TGCAGTGCTAGTTCCTCCGGGACAGGGAACACTGAAGCTTTCTTT.

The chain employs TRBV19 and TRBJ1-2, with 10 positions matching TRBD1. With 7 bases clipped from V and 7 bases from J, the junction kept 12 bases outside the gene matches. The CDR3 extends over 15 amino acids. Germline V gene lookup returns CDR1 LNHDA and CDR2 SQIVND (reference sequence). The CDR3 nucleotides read TGTGCCAGTACCCTCGACAGGGGGCTCGCCGGTGGCTACACCTTC. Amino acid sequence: CASTLDRGLAGGYTF.